One sample yielded the 2 T cell receptor beta chains listed below, sequenced in a study of blood T cells in healthy people across ages. The authors ran a second PCR of 7 to 11 cycles using a sample-barcoded 5' primer and a J-beta primer mix. TCRdb re-analysed the 5' RACE reads in MiXCR, keeping a single row per CDR3 protein. Of roughly 560,000 distinct CDR3 sequences in the sample, about 25% were seen once. These records were also assigned to another study, of T cells of mothers and their children.

The sequencing sample was made of blood. The origin of the receptors is a boy aged 5-17 years in good health.

This rearrangement joins TRBV5-1 to TRBJ2-1; D possibly uses TRBD1 or TRBD2 (5 bases each). Germline lookup yields CDR1 SGHRS and CDR2 YFSETQ. Trimming cost V 0 bases and J 6 bases, with 13 bases left between them. The CDR3 length is 15 residues. CDR3 bases: TGCGCCAGCAGCTTGGTGGGGGTGATGAGCAATGAGCAGTTCTTC. It is translated as CASSLVGVMSNEQFF. Combining the CDR3 with reference TRBV5-1 and TRBJ2-1 gives the whole variable domain KAGVTQTPRYLIKTRGQQVTLSCSPISGHRSVSWYQQTPGQGLQFLFEYFSETQRNKGNFPGRFSGRQFSNSRSEMNVSTLELGDSALYLCASSLVGVMSNEQFFGPGTRLTVL.

The chain combines TRBV7-2 with TRBJ2-1; D uncertain. The CDR3 sequence is 13 residues long. V was shortened by 3 bases and J by 2 bases, with 5 bases between the two germline ends. CDR1 is SGHTA and CDR2 is FQGNSA in the germline V gene. The CDR3 is CASSFEAYNEQFF. DNA for the CDR3: TGTGCCAGCAGCTTTGAGGCCTACAATGAGCAGTTCTTC. Full variable domain (rest looked up from reference TRBV7-2 and TRBJ2-1): GAGVSQSPSNKVTEKGKDVELRCDPISGHTALYWYRQSLGQGLEFLIYFQGNSAPDKSGLPSDRFSAERTGGSVSTLTIQRTQQEDSAVYLCASSFEAYNEQFFGPGTRLTVL.